Below, 28 T cell receptor beta chains from the same sample are listed, as sequenced in a study of blood T cell repertoires in COVID-19. Measured with immunoSEQ multiplex PCR; TCRdb has only the in-frame clones, and not every one. Here the sample spans roughly 100,000 clones, roughly 84% being singletons. Sequences were obtained from peripheral blood. The receptors were sampled from a human donor in a cohort sampled during active COVID-19.

The gene calls are TRBV19 and TRBJ1-1, with D possibly TRBD1 on 6 matching bases. The CDR3 covers 14 residues. V dropped 7 bases and J dropped 0 bases, with 12 bases sitting between them. Germline V gene data show CDR1 as LNHDA and CDR2 as SQIVND (reference sequence). CDR3 bases: TGTGCCAGTACCCCGGGACACCTGAACACTGAAGCTTTCTTT. Protein product: CASTPGHLNTEAFF.

This clone was counted a few times. V usage is TRBV24-1 and J usage is TRBJ2-3; 9 bases align to TRBD1. The V gene end was trimmed by 2 bases and the J gene end by 5 bases; junction bases not matched to a gene: 4. This CDR3 comprises 15 residues. Germline CDR1 is KGHDR and CDR2 is SFDVKD. The CDR3 DNA reads TGTGCCACCAGTGATTCGTACAGGGGGCTAGATACGCAGTATTTT. Amino acids: CATSDSYRGLDTQYF.

In its sample, this clone was seen once. The CDR3 region has the DNA TGTGCCAGCAGTTTAGGTATTAGCTCCTACGAGCAGTACTTC. Amino acids: CASSLGISSYEQYF. This rearrangement joins TRBV27 to TRBJ2-7; D not resolved. CDR1 MNHEY and CDR2 SMNVEV come from the germline V gene (reference sequence). The germline V and J ends were trimmed by 2 bases and 0 bases, with 8 bases remaining between them. CDR3 length equals 14 residues.

The rearrangement uses TRBV20-1 and TRBJ2-1, with TRBD2 identical over 7 bases. The CDR3 is 11 amino acids. V was pared by 6 bases and J by 11 bases, with 7 bases of the junction left unmatched. Germline CDR1 reads DFQATT; CDR2 reads SNEGSKA (reference sequence). CDR3 loop: CSATLARQQFF. The CDR3 DNA sequence: TGCAGTGCAACACTAGCGCGGCAGCAGTTCTTC.

This clone was seen only a few times. This chain links TRBV7-3 with TRBJ2-1; D may be TRBD2 (5 bases). V was shortened by 9 bases and J by 10 bases, with 22 bases between the two germline ends. The CDR3 contains 14 residues. From germline, CDR1 is SGHTA and CDR2 FQGTGA. CDR3 coding DNA: TGTGCCAGTCAGCGTGGACTCCTTGAGGGAGAGCAGTTCTTC. Residues: CASQRGLLEGEQFF. Full variable domain (remainder filled in from reference TRBV7-3 and TRBJ2-1): GAGVSQTPSNKVTEKGKYVELRCDPISGHTALYWYRQSLGQGPEFLIYFQGTGAADDSGLPNDRFFAVRPEGSVSTLKIQRTERGDSAVYLCASQRGLLEGEQFFGPGTRLTVL.

The DNA of the CDR3 is TGTGCCAGCAGCCCTCGACATAGCGGGATCCAAGAGACCCAGTACTTC. Translated: CASSPRHSGIQETQYF. The V gene is TRBV3-1 (or the pseudogene TRBV3-2), the J gene TRBJ2-5, with TRBD2 matching over 8 bases. CDR1 LGHDT and CDR2 YNNKEL come from the germline V gene (reference sequence). This CDR3 spans 16 amino acids. Trimming took 4 bases from V and 1 from J; bases not matched to a gene: 8.

The CDR3 DNA follows: TGTGCCAGCAGTTTATCAGGGGGTGGAGGCTACGAGCAGTACTTC. Translating gives CASSLSGGGGYEQYF. V and J are TRBV6-5 and TRBJ2-7; 7 bases line up with TRBD1. V was clipped by 4 bases and J by 3 bases; unmatched bases: 9. Germline values: CDR1 MNHEY, CDR2 SVGAGI. The CDR3 runs 15 residues.

The V gene is TRBV6-1, the J gene TRBJ2-2; D unclear. This CDR3 has 15 residues. The V end was cut by 3 bases, the J end by 3 bases, with 11 bases between. The germline V gene has CDR1 MNHNS and CDR2 SASEGT. The CDR3 reads CASSDLGQYTGELFF. DNA for the CDR3: TGTGCCAGCAGTGATCTGGGCCAATACACCGGGGAGCTGTTTTTT.

This chain uses TRBV3-1 (or the pseudogene TRBV3-2) with TRBJ1-4; possible D gene TRBD1, 5 bases. The germline V gene encodes CDR1 LGHDT and CDR2 YNNKEL (reference sequence). CDR3 length: 17 amino acids. V was cut by 6 bases and J by 0 bases, with 17 bases left in between. CDR3 DNA: TGTGCCAGCAGTCAGCCAGGGATTCCACCAACTAATGAAAAACTGTTTTTT. Translated: CASSQPGIPPTNEKLFF.

The chain is built from TRBV7-9 and TRBJ2-1, with 9 bases aligning to TRBD1. The CDR3 is 15 amino acids. Per germline, CDR1 SEHNR and CDR2 FQNEAQ (reference sequence). V was pared by 5 bases and J by 3 bases, with 5 bases of the junction left unmatched. The CDR3 loop reads CASSQGQGFYNEQFF. CDR3 in DNA: TGTGCCAGCAGCCAGGGACAGGGCTTCTACAATGAGCAGTTCTTC.

The chain carries TRBV30 and TRBJ1-1; tentative D call: TRBD1 (5 bases). The CDR3 spans 14 residues. In germline, CDR1 is GTSNPN, CDR2 SVGIG (reference sequence). The V end was cut by 1 base, the J end by 0 bases, with 9 bases between. The CDR3: CAWSGAGMNTEAFF. In DNA, the CDR3 is TGTGCCTGGAGTGGGGCAGGGATGAACACTGAAGCTTTCTTT.

This sequence joins TRBV9 and TRBJ1-2; 10 positions agree with TRBD1. Germline assignment: CDR1 SGDLS and CDR2 YYNGEE. This CDR3 has 14 amino acids. J gave up 7 bases and V 2 bases, and 5 bases lay outside the gene matches. The CDR3 DNA reads as TGTGCCAGCAGCGTGGGGGGACAGGGGTTTGGCTACACCTTC. Protein sequence: CASSVGGQGFGYTF.

Details on this clone: Germline and junction disagree at one end, which may indicate a read error. This rearrangement joins TRBV7-9 to TRBJ2-5; 9 positions match TRBD2. Germline CDR1 is SEHNR and CDR2 is FQNEAQ (reference sequence). The CDR3 sequence is 11 residues long. The CDR3 DNA follows: TGTGCCAGCAGCCCTGGGACTAGCTCCAACTTC. Translated: CASSPGTSSNF.

The chain uses TRBV27 and TRBJ1-6, with 7 bases that match TRBD1. Per germline, CDR1 MNHEY and CDR2 SMNVEV (reference sequence). V dropped 9 bases and J dropped 0; count of bases not matched to a gene: 8. The CDR3 loop spans 16 amino acids. The CDR3 sequence: CASQEGAGSYNSPLHF. The CDR3 DNA reads TGTGCCAGTCAAGAGGGGGCCGGCTCCTATAATTCACCCCTCCACTTT.

The chain uses TRBV5-5 and TRBJ2-7; 9 bases align to TRBD1. Trimming cost V 3 bases and J 3 bases; bases outside gene matches: 4. The CDR3 sequence is 14 residues long. Germline V CDR1 and CDR2: SGHKS, YYEKEE (reference sequence). CDR3 sequence: CASSSLGQGYEQYF. DNA of the CDR3: TGTGCCAGCAGCTCCTTGGGACAGGGCTACGAGCAGTACTTC.

In this sample, this clone turned up a few times. J is TRBJ2-7 and V is TRBV7-9, with 11 bases matching TRBD1. Trimming removed 4 bases from V and 6 bases from J; junction bases left unmatched: 8. The germline V gene encodes CDR1 SEHNR and CDR2 FQNEAQ (reference sequence). CDR3 length: 15 residues. The CDR3 protein is CASSWSDRGLSEQYF. The CDR3 DNA follows: TGTGCCAGCAGCTGGTCGGACAGGGGGCTGAGCGAGCAGTACTTC.

The chain employs TRBV28 and TRBJ2-1; tentatively, D is TRBD1 (6 bases). CDR1 is MDHEN and CDR2 is SYDVKM in the germline V gene. Trimming removed 5 bases from V and 2 bases from J, with 13 bases in between. The CDR3 totals 15 residues. The CDR3 region is CASSRTGKAYNEQFF. DNA for the CDR3: TGTGCCAGCAGTAGAACAGGGAAAGCCTACAATGAGCAGTTCTTC.

V gene TRBV7-2 combines with J gene TRBJ2-5; TRBD2 matches at 12 bases. V shed 0 bases, J shed 5 bases, and the junction held 19 bases outside the gene matches. Germline V gene lookup returns CDR1 SGHTA and CDR2 FQGNSA. The CDR3 is 21 residues long. As DNA, the CDR3 is TGTGCCAGCAGCTTAGCCCCCCCTAGCGGGGGGGCCTTTAAGGGTGGGGAGACCCAGTACTTC. Translating gives CASSLAPPSGGAFKGGETQYF. The full variable domain, in which reference TRBV7-2 and TRBJ2-5 provide the parts outside the CDR3, is GAGVSQSPSNKVTEKGKDVELRCDPISGHTALYWYRQSLGQGLEFLIYFQGNSAPDKSGLPSDRFSAERTGGSVSTLTIQRTQQEDSAVYLCASSLAPPSGGAFKGGETQYFGPGTRLLVL.

The rearrangement uses TRBV13 and TRBJ1-5; no definite D call. The V and J ends lost 1 base and 4 bases respectively, with 5 bases between them. The CDR3 contains 13 residues. The V gene's germline CDR1 is PRHDT and CDR2 FYEKMQ (reference sequence). CDR3 loop: CASSLARNQPQHF. The CDR3 coding sequence is TGTGCCAGCAGCTTAGCCAGAAATCAGCCCCAGCATTTT. Full variable domain (rest looked up from reference TRBV13 and TRBJ1-5): AAGVIQSPRHLIKEKRETATLKCYPIPRHDTVYWYQQGPGQDPQFLISFYEKMQSDKGSIPDRFSAQQFSDYHSELNMSSLELGDSALYFCASSLARNQPQHFGDGTRLSIL.

The chain recombines TRBV11-2 with TRBJ2-1, with 7 bases that match TRBD2. The CDR3 is 16 residues long. Trimming took 4 bases from V and 3 from J; bases not matched to a gene: 9. Germline V lookup: CDR1 SGHAT, CDR2 FQNNGV. The CDR3 sequence: CASSYSSGDFYNEQFF. CDR3 nucleotides: TGTGCCAGCAGCTATTCTAGCGGAGACTTCTACAATGAGCAGTTCTTC.

The CDR3 sequence: CASSLLELRLAGDEQFF. DNA for the CDR3: TGCGCCAGCAGCTTATTGGAGCTTAGGCTAGCGGGAGATGAGCAGTTCTTC. V gene TRBV5-1 combines with J gene TRBJ2-1; TRBD2 matches 10 bases. Trimming cost V 2 bases and J 8 bases; bases outside gene matches: 13. The CDR3 runs 17 residues. Germline V gives CDR1 SGHRS, CDR2 YFSETQ.

The rearrangement uses TRBV30 and TRBJ1-1, with D hard to call. The V and J ends lost 0 bases and 0 bases respectively, with 8 bases between them. Germline CDR1 reads GTSNPN; CDR2 reads SVGIG (reference sequence). This CDR3 has 14 residues. The CDR3 here is CAWSVGNLNTEAFF. In DNA, the CDR3 is TGTGCCTGGAGTGTCGGGAATCTGAACACTGAAGCTTTCTTT.

This chain uses TRBV5-1 with TRBJ2-5, with 11 bases fitting TRBD2. V lost 4 bases, J lost 5 bases, and 10 bases stayed unmatched. This CDR3 is 16 amino acids long. Germline V gene lookup returns CDR1 SGHRS and CDR2 YFSETQ. The CDR3 sequence: CASSQLKTSGEETQYF. The CDR3 DNA sequence: TGCGCCAGCAGCCAACTAAAGACTAGCGGGGAGGAGACCCAGTACTTC. The variable domain in full, completed from reference TRBV5-1 and TRBJ2-5, reads KAGVTQTPRYLIKTRGQQVTLSCSPISGHRSVSWYQQTPGQGLQFLFEYFSETQRNKGNFPGRFSGRQFSNSRSEMNVSTLELGDSALYLCASSQLKTSGEETQYFGPGTRLLVL.

The V call is TRBV20-1, the J call TRBJ1-3; D is ambiguous. Trimming pared 3 bases from V and 1 base from J, leaving 19 bases between. In germline, CDR1 is DFQATT, CDR2 SNEGSKA (reference sequence). The CDR3 spans 17 residues. CDR3 sequence: CSASQNPATRSGNTIYF. The CDR3 DNA follows: TGCAGTGCTAGTCAAAACCCCGCGACGAGGTCTGGAAACACCATATATTTT.

This clone came up a few times. The rearrangement links TRBV2 to TRBJ1-3; D might be TRBD1 (6 bases). V lost 7 bases, J lost 5 bases, and 15 bases lay in between. The CDR3 is 14 amino acids. The germline CDR1 and CDR2 sequences are SNHLY and FYNNEI. CDR3 sequence (DNA): TGTGCCAGCACTAGCCCCAGGGGAAGAAACACCATATATTTT. As protein: CASTSPRGRNTIYF.

V and J are TRBV9 and TRBJ2-1; TRBD2 matches 10 bases. The CDR3 extends over 15 amino acids. V lost 4 bases, J lost 8 bases, and 9 bases stayed unmatched. Germline V gene data show CDR1 as SGDLS and CDR2 as YYNGEE. CDR3 loop: CASSSSGRAVDEQFF. The CDR3 DNA reads TGTGCCAGCAGCTCCAGCGGGAGGGCCGTAGATGAGCAGTTCTTC.

This sequence joins TRBV9 and TRBJ2-2, with 8 bases that match TRBD1. The CDR3 has 16 residues. CDR1 is SGDLS, CDR2 YYNGEE, per germline. V lost 4 bases, J lost 5 bases, and 10 bases stayed unmatched. CDR3 protein: CASSPWTGSTTGELFF. In nucleotides, the CDR3 is TGTGCCAGCAGCCCATGGACAGGGTCGACGACCGGGGAGCTGTTTTTT.

Details on this clone: Mismatch with germline at one junction end may stem from a read error. This chain connects TRBV6-1 to TRBJ2-3; 11 bases align to TRBD2. Germline V gene data show CDR1 as MNHNS and CDR2 as SASEGT. The CDR3 totals 17 residues. CDR3 region: CASSKAFSGGAADTQYF. CDR3 in DNA: TGTGCCAGCAGTAAAGCTTTTAGCGGGGGGGCCGCAGATACGCAGTATTTT.